This section outlines one T cell receptor (beta chain) sequence together with its context. Its target is unknown. Ranging in age from roughly 6 to 90, the donors were healthy Caucasian individuals from Russia. A second PCR of about 6 to 11 cycles used a sample-barcoded 5' primer and a J-beta primer mix. TCRdb fed the 5' RACE reads into MiXCR, producing one record per CDR3 protein. Of 700,000 to 900,000 distinct CDR3 sequences in the sample, about 26% were seen once. Germline V lookup: CDR1 SEHNR, CDR2 FQNEAQ (reference sequence). The CDR3 sequence is 13 residues long. Trimming shortened V by 5 bases and J by 4 bases, and 10 bases separated the two germline ends. The data are from a study of blood T cells in healthy people across ages. Whole-study findings and limits: The donors' CMV status was not determined, possibly confounding changes in expanded clonotypes. Compared with aged donors, long-lived donors showed fewer expanded clones, suggesting selection.

This same sample was also part of a study on T cells of mothers and their children.

The sequenced sample consisted of blood. This clonotype was obtained from a boy younger than 18 in good health. The rearrangement joins TRBV7-9 to TRBJ2-3; unclear D gene. The CDR3 DNA reads TGTGCCAGCAGCAGTAAAAATGCAGATACGCAGTATTTT. Translating it yields CASSSKNADTQYF.